The rows below give T cell receptor beta chains drawn from one sample of a study of brain T cells in children with intractable seizures. Produced via immunoSEQ multiplex PCR; TCRdb's table is partial and in-frame only. The data hold tens of thousands of clones, with 85% to 95% observed a single time. Sequences were derived from peripheral blood, sampled at surgery. The receptors stem from a boy younger than 18 with focal cortical dysplasia and intractable seizures. Each CDR3 is given with its conserved first and last residue. D genes are given only for firm matches. Clone size, where shown, is once, few, many, or a class for clones that have expanded.

j_gene | d_gene | abundance | v_gene | CDR3aa | CDR3nt
TRBJ2-1 | . | once | TRBV9 | CASSVDRTHISEQFF | TGTGCCAGCAGCGTAGACAGGACCCACATCTCTGAGCAGTTCTTC
TRBJ2-3 | . | . | TRBV29-1 | CSVEVALSTDTQYF | TGCAGCGTTGAGGTAGCGTTAAGCACAGATACGCAGTATTTT
TRBJ1-1 | . | . | TRBV5-5 | CASSLLPGEGRTEAFF | TGTGCCAGCAGCTTGCTACCGGGGGAGGGTAGAACTGAAGCTTTCTTT
TRBJ1-5 | . | . | TRBV19 | CASSMVSTGQPQHF | TGTGCCAGTAGTATGGTCTCAACAGGGCAGCCCCAGCATTTT
TRBJ2-4 | TRBD1 | . | TRBV3-1/TRBV3-2 | CASSPFPTPDPDRGEVAKNIQYF | TGTGCCAGCAGCCCCTTTCCAACCCCGGATCCGGACAGGGGCGAGGTAGCCAAAAACATTCAGTACTTC
TRBJ2-2 | TRBD2 | . | TRBV12-5 | CASGMQRGNTGELFF | TGTGCTAGTGGCATGCAGCGGGGGAACACCGGGGAGCTGTTTTTT
TRBJ2-7 | . | . | TRBV19 | CASSIRGETTYEQYF | TGTGCCAGTAGTATCCGCGGGGAGACTACCTACGAGCAGTACTTC
TRBJ1-2 | TRBD1 | . | TRBV5-8 | CASSLNSAGGNYGYTF | TGTGCCAGCAGCTTGAATTCGGCAGGGGGCAACTATGGCTACACCTTC
TRBJ2-7 | . | . | TRBV4-1 | CASSQESSVGSYEQYF | TGCGCCAGCAGCCAAGAGTCGTCCGTGGGCTCCTACGAGCAGTACTTC
TRBJ1-4 | . | . | TRBV5-1 | CASSPGTSGGEKLFF | TGCGCCAGCAGCCCAGGGACAAGCGGGGGGGAAAAACTGTTTTTT
TRBJ1-2 | . | . | TRBV19 | CASAEGQGNYGYTF | TGTGCCAGCGCAGAGGGCCAGGGGAACTATGGCTACACCTTC
TRBJ1-1 | . | . | TRBV12-3/TRBV12-4 | CASSSQGTEAFF | TGTGCCAGCAGTTCCCAGGGGACTGAAGCTTTCTTT
TRBJ1-2 | TRBD1 | . | TRBV7-9 | CASSLATGAGGYTF | TGTGCCAGCAGCTTAGCCACAGGGGCGGGTGGCTACACCTTC
TRBJ1-2 | TRBD1 | . | TRBV7-9 | CASSSRRDRSSNYGYTF | TGTGCCAGCAGCTCAAGACGGGACAGATCCTCTAACTATGGCTACACCTTC
TRBJ2-1 | . | . | TRBV7-9 | CASGLRDGESSYNEQFF | TGTGCCAGCGGCTTGCGGGACGGCGAGAGCTCCTACAATGAGCAGTTCTTC
TRBJ1-1 | . | . | TRBV28 | CASSLRGWADEAFF | TGTGCCAGCAGTTTAAGAGGGTGGGCAGATGAAGCTTTCTTT
TRBJ1-1 | TRBD1 | . | TRBV7-8 | CASSLSVGTGWEGAFF | TGTGCCAGCAGCTTAAGCGTGGGGACAGGGTGGGAAGGGGCTTTCTTT
TRBJ1-3 | . | . | TRBV28 | CASSSGDSGNTIYF | TGTGCCAGCAGTTCCGGGGACTCTGGAAACACCATATATTTT
TRBJ2-3 | . | . | TRBV5-6 | CASSFVRGADTQYF | TGTGCCAGCAGCTTTGTTAGGGGAGCAGATACGCAGTATTTT
TRBJ2-3 | TRBD2 | . | TRBV5-1 | CASRRTSGSDTQYF | TGCGCCAGCAGAAGGACTAGCGGGAGCGATACGCAGTATTTT
TRBJ2-3 | TRBD2 | . | TRBV5-1 | CASSLEGLDLAGWLTDTQYF | TGCGCCAGCAGCTTGGAGGGACTAGACCTAGCGGGATGGCTCACAGATACGCAGTATTTT
TRBJ2-1 | . | . | TRBV13 | CASSLRLSSYNEQFF | TGTGCCAGCAGCTTGCGTCTAAGCTCCTACAATGAGCAGTTCTTC
TRBJ2-1 | TRBD1 | . | TRBV15 | CATSRVTGEGQFF | TGTGCCACCAGCAGAGTGACAGGGGAAGGGCAGTTCTTC
TRBJ1-4 | . | . | TRBV5-1 | CASSLWGGNEKLFF | TGCGCCAGCAGCTTGTGGGGGGGCAATGAAAAACTGTTTTTT
TRBJ1-2 | . | . | TRBV7-5 | CVRNPRAKNYGYTF | TGTGTCAGAAACCCTAGAGCGAAGAACTATGGCTACACCTTC
TRBJ2-1 | TRBD1 | . | TRBV18 | CASSRFDRGDEQFF | TGTGCCAGCTCACGGTTCGACAGGGGTGATGAGCAGTTCTTC
TRBJ2-3 | . | once | TRBV7-7 | CASSLGLGGADTQYF | TGTGCCAGCAGCTTAGGCCTAGGAGGTGCGGATACGCAGTATTTT
TRBJ1-2 | . | once | TRBV5-1 | CASSLAGWGNYGYTF | TGCGCCAGCAGCTTGGCAGGGTGGGGGAACTATGGCTACACCTTC
TRBJ2-2 | TRBD1 | . | TRBV11-2 | CASTRPGQGTGELFF | TGTGCCAGCACCCGTCCGGGACAGGGTACCGGGGAGCTGTTTTTT
TRBJ2-7 | TRBD2 | . | TRBV13 | CASSLGRGSGYEQYF | TGTGCCAGCAGCTTAGGGCGGGGGTCGGGGTACGAGCAGTACTTC
TRBJ2-2 | . | . | TRBV6-4 | CASSAGDTGELFF | TGTGCCAGCAGTGCAGGGGACACCGGGGAGCTGTTTTTT
TRBJ2-2 | . | . | TRBV27 | CASSSHSKFQGTAGELFF | TGTGCCAGCAGTTCCCATTCCAAATTCCAGGGTACAGCCGGGGAGCTGTTTTTT
TRBJ2-1 | TRBD1 | . | TRBV4-1 | CASRLDRTGDNEQFF | TGCGCCAGCAGGTTAGATCGGACAGGGGACAATGAGCAGTTCTTC
TRBJ1-2 | . | . | TRBV6-5 | CASAESINYGYTF | TGTGCCAGCGCCGAGAGTATTAACTATGGCTACACCTTC
TRBJ1-1 | . | . | TRBV10-1 | CASSELLNTEAFF | TGCGCCAGCAGTGAATTGTTGAACACTGAAGCTTTCTTT
TRBJ1-1 | TRBD1 | . | TRBV7-3 | CASSHDRAEAFF | TGTGCCAGCAGCCACGACAGGGCTGAAGCTTTCTTT
TRBJ2-1 | TRBD2 | . | TRBV19 | CASSMLAGVGNEQFF | TGTGCCAGTAGTATGCTAGCGGGAGTCGGGAATGAGCAGTTCTTC